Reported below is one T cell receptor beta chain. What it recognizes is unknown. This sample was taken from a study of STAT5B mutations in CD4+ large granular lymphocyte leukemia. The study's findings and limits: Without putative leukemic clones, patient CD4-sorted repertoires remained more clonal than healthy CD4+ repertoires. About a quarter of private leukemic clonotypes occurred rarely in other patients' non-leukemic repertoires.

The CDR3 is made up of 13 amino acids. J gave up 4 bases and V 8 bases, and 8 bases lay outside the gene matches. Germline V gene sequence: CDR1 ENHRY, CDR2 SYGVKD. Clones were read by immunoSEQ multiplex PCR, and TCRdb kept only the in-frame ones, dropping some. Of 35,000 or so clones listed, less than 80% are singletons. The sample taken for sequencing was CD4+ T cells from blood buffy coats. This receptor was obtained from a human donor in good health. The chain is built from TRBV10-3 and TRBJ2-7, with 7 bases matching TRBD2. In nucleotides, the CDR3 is TGTGCCATCCGCCGGACTAGTTCGTACGAGCAGTACTTC. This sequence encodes CAIRRTSSYEQYF.